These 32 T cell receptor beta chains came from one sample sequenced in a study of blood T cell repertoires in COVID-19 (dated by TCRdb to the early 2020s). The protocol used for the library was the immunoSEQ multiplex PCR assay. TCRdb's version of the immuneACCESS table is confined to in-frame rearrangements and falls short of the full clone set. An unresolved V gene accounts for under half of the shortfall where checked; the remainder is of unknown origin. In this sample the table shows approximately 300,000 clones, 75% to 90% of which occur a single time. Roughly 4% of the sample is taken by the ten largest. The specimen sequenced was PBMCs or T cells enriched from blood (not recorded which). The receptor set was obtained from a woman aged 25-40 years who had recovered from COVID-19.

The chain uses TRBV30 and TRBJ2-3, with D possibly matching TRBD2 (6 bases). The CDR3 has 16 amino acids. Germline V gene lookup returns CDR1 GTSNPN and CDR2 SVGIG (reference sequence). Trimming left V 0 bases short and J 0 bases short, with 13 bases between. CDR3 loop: CAWSVLSGLSTDTQYF. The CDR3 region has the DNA TGTGCCTGGAGTGTACTAAGCGGACTAAGCACAGATACGCAGTATTTT.

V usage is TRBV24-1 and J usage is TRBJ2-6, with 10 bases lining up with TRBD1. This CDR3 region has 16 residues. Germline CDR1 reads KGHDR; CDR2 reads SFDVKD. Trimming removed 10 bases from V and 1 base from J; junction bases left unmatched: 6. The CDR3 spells CATGTGVLSGANVLTF. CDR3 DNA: TGTGCCACAGGGACAGGGGTCTTATCTGGGGCCAACGTCCTGACTTTC.

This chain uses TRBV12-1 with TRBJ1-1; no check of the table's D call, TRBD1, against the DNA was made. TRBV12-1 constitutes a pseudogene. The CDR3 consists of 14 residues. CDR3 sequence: CASSSQGLNTEAFF. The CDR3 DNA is TGTGCCAGCAGCTCCCAGGGCCTGAACACTGAAGCTTTCTTT.

The CDR3 loop reads CATKNRMNYGYTF. CDR3 in DNA: TGTGCCACCAAAAACAGGATGAACTATGGCTACACCTTC. The J gene is TRBJ1-2, the V gene TRBV19; the D gene is possibly TRBD1 (5 bases). Trimming removed 10 bases from V and 2 bases from J, with 14 bases in between. CDR3 length: 13 amino acids. Germline V gene lookup returns CDR1 LNHDA and CDR2 SQIVND (reference sequence).

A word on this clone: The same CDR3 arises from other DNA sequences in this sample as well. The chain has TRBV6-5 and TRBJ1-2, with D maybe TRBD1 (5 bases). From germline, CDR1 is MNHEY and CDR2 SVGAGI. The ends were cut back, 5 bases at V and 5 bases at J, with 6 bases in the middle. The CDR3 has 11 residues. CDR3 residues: CASSPGYGYTF. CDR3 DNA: TGTGCCAGCAGTCCAGGGTATGGCTACACCTTC.

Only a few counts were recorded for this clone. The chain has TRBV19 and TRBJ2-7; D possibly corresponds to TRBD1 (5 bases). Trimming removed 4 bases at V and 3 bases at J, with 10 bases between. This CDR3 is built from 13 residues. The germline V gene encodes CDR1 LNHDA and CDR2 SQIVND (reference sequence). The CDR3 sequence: CASSSARVYEQYF. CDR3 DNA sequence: TGTGCCAGTAGTAGCGCCAGGGTCTACGAGCAGTACTTC.

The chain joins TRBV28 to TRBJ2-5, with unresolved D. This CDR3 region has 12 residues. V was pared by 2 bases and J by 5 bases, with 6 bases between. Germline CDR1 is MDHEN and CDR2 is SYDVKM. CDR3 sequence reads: CASSLNLETQYF. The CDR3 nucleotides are TGTGCCAGCAGTTTAAATCTGGAGACCCAGTACTTC.

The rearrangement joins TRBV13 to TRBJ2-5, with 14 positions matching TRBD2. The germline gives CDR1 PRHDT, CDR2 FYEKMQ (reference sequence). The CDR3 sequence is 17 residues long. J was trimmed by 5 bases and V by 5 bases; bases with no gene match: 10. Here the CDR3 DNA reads TGTGCCAGCAGCCAGGGACTAGCGGGGGCCGGGGAGGAGACCCAGTACTTC. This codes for CASSQGLAGAGEETQYF.

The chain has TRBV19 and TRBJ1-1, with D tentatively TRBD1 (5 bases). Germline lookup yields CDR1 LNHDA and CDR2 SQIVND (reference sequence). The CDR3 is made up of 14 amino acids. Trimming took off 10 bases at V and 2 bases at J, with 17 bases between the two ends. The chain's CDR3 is CATLDTSYNTEAFF. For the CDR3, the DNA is TGTGCCACTCTGGACACGTCCTATAACACTGAAGCTTTCTTT. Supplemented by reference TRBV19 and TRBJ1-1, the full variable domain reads DGGITQSPKYLFRKEGQNVTLSCEQNLNHDAMYWYRQDPGQGLRLIYYSQIVNDFQKGDIAEGYSVSREKKESFPLTVTSAQKNPTAFYLCATLDTSYNTEAFFGQGTRLTVV.

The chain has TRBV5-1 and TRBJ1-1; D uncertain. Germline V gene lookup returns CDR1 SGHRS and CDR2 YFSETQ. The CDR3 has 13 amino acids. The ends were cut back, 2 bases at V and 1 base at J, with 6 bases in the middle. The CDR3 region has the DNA TGCGCCAGCAGCTTTGGCCCGAACACTGAAGCTTTCTTT. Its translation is CASSFGPNTEAFF. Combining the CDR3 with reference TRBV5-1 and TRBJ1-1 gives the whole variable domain KAGVTQTPRYLIKTRGQQVTLSCSPISGHRSVSWYQQTPGQGLQFLFEYFSETQRNKGNFPGRFSGRQFSNSRSEMNVSTLELGDSALYLCASSFGPNTEAFFGQGTRLTVV.

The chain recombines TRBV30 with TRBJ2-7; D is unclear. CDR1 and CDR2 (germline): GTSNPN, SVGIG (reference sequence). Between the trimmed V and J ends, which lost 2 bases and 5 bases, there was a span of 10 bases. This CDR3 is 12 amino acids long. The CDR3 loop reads CAWSPGVDEQYF. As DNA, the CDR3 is TGTGCCTGGAGTCCAGGTGTTGACGAGCAGTACTTC.

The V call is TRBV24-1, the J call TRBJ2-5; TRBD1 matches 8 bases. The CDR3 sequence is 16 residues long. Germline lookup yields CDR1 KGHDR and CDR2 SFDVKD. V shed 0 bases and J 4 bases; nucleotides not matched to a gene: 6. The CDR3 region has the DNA TGTGCCACCAGTGATTTGGGACAGGGCCGGGGAGAGACCCAGTACTTC. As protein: CATSDLGQGRGETQYF.

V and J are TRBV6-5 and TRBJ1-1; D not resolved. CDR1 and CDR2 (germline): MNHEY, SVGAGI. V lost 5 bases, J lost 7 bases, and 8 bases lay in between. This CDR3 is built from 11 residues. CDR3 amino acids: CASSHLSEAFF. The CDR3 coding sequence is TGTGCCAGCAGTCATCTTAGTGAAGCTTTCTTT.

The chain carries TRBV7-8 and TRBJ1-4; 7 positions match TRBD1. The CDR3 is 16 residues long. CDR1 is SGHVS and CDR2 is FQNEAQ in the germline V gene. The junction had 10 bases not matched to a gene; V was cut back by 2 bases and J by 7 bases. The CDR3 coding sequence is TGTGCCAGCAGCTTATCGGACAGGCCGGGTGGTGAAAAACTGTTTTTT. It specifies CASSLSDRPGGEKLFF. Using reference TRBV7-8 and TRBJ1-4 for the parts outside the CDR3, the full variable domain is GAGVSQSPRYKVAKRGQDVALRCDPISGHVSLFWYQQALGQGPEFLTYFQNEAQLDKSGLPSDRFFAERPEGSVSTLKIQRTQQEDSAVYLCASSLSDRPGGEKLFFGSGTQLSVL.

The CDR3 DNA sequence: TGTGCCAGCAGCTTCGGGACATCCGCTAGCACAGATACGCAGTATTTT. Protein: CASSFGTSASTDTQYF. The rearrangement uses TRBV7-9 and TRBJ2-3, with a weak D call TRBD1 (6 bases). Deletions cut 3 bases from V and 0 bases from J, with 13 bases between. CDR3 length: 16 amino acids. In germline, CDR1 is SEHNR, CDR2 FQNEAQ (reference sequence).

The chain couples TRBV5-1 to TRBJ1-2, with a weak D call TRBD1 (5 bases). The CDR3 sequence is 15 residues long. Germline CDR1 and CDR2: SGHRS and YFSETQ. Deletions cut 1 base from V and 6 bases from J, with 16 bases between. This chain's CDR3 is CASSLQSGRMDGYTF. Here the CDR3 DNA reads TGCGCCAGCAGCTTGCAATCAGGGAGGATGGATGGCTACACCTTC.

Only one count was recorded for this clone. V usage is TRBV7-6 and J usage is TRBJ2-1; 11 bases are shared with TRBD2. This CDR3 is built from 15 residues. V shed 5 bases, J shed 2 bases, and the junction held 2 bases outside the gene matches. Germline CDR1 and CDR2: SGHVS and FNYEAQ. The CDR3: CASSPSGGPYNEQFF. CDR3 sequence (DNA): TGTGCCAGCAGCCCTAGCGGGGGGCCCTACAATGAGCAGTTCTTC.

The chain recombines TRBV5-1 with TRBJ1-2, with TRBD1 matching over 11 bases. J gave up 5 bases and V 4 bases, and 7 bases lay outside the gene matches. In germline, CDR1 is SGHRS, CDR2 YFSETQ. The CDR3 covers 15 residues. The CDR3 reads CASSHGDRGGYGYTF. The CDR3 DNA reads TGCGCCAGCAGCCACGGGGACAGGGGGGGATATGGCTACACCTTC.

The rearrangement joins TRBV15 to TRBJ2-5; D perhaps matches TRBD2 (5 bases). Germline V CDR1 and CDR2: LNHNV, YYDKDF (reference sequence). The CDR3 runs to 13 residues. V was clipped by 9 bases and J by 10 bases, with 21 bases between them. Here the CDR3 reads CATEDRGQEGQYF. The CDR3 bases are TGTGCCACGGAGGATCGCGGCCAAGAGGGCCAGTACTTC.

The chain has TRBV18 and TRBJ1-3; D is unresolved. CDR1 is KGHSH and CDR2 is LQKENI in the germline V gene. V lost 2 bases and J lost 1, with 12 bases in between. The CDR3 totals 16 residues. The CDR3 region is CASSPTAAASGNTIYF. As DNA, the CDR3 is TGTGCCAGCTCACCAACCGCGGCAGCGTCTGGAAACACCATATATTTT.

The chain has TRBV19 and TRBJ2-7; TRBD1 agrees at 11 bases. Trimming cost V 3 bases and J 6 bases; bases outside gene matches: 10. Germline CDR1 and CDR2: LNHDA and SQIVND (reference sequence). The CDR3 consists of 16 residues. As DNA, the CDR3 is TGTGCCAGTAGTATTAGGGGCCGGACAGGGGGCGCCGAGCAGTACTTC. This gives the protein CASSIRGRTGGAEQYF.

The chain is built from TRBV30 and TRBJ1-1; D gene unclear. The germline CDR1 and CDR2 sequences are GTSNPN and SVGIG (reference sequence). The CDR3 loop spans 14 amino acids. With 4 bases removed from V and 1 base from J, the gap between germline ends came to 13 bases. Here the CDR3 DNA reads TGTGCCTGGACCCAGGCCGGGAGGAACACTGAAGCTTTCTTT. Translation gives CAWTQAGRNTEAFF.

CDR3 sequence reads: CASMQGPNQPQHF. As DNA, the CDR3 is TGTGCCAGCATGCAGGGGCCCAATCAGCCCCAGCATTTT. The gene calls are TRBV2 and TRBJ1-5, with a possible D match to TRBD1 (6 bases). CDR3 length equals 13 residues. Per germline, CDR1 SNHLY and CDR2 FYNNEI. V gave up 7 bases and J gave up 3 bases, with 10 bases separating them.

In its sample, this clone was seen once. The CDR3 protein is CASSLGRAGGKGEQFF. The CDR3 bases are TGTGCCAGCAGTTTAGGCCGCGCGGGAGGGAAGGGTGAGCAGTTCTTC. The gene calls are TRBV28 and TRBJ2-1, with TRBD2 identical over 9 bases. This CDR3 has 16 residues. Germline trimming cut 2 bases from V and 9 bases from J; bases unmatched to any gene: 11. CDR1 and CDR2 (germline): MDHEN, SYDVKM.

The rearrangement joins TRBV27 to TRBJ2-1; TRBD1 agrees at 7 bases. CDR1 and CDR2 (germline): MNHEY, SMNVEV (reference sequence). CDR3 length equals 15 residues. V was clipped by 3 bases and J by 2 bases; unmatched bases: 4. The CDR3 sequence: CASSFTGVAYNEQFF. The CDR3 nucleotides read TGTGCCAGCAGTTTCACAGGGGTGGCCTACAATGAGCAGTTCTTC.

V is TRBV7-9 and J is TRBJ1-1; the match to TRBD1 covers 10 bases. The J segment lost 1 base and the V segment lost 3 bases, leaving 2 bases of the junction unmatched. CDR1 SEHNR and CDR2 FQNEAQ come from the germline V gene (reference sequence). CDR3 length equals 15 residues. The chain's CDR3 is CASSFRTGGNTEAFF. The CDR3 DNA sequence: TGTGCCAGCAGCTTCAGGACAGGGGGGAACACTGAAGCTTTCTTT.

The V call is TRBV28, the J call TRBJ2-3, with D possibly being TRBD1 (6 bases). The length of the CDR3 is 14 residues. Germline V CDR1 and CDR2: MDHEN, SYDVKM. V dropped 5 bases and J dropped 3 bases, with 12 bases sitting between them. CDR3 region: CASSLRGFTDTQYF. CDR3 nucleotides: TGTGCCAGCAGTCTCAGGGGTTTTACAGATACGCAGTATTTT.

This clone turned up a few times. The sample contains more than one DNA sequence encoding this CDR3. The CDR3 coding sequence is TGTGCCAGCAGCCTTTTTAGCAATCAGCCCCAGCATTTT. This encodes CASSLFSNQPQHF. The chain employs TRBV6-5 and TRBJ1-5; D gene ambiguous. Per the germline V gene, CDR1 is MNHEY and CDR2 is SVGAGI. The CDR3 has 13 amino acids. Trimming left V 6 bases short and J 0 bases short, with 6 bases between.

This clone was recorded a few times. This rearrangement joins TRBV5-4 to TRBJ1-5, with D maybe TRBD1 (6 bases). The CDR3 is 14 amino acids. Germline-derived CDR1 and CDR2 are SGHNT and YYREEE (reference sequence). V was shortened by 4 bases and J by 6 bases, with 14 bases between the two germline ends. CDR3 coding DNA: TGTGCCAGCAGCGAACAGGGTCGGGGTCAGCCCCAGCATTTT. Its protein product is CASSEQGRGQPQHF.

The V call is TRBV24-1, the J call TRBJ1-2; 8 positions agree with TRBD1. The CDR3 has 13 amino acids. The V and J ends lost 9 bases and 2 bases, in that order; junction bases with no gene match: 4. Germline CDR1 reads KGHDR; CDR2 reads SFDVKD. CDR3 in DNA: TGTGCCACCTCTCGGACAGGGAACTATGGCTACACCTTC. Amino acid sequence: CATSRTGNYGYTF.

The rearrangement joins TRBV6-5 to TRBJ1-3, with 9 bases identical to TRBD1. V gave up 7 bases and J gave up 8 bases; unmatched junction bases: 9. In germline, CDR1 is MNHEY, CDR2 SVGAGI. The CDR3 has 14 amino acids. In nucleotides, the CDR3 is TGTGCCAGCAAAAAACCGGGACAGGGACACACCATATATTTT. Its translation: CASKKPGQGHTIYF.

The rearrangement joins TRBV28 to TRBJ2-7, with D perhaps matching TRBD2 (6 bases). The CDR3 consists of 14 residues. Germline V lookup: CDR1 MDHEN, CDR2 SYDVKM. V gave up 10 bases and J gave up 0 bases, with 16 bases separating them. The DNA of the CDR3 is TGTGCCACCGACGCCGGGGGAAGCTCCTACGAGCAGTACTTC. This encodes CATDAGGSSYEQYF.